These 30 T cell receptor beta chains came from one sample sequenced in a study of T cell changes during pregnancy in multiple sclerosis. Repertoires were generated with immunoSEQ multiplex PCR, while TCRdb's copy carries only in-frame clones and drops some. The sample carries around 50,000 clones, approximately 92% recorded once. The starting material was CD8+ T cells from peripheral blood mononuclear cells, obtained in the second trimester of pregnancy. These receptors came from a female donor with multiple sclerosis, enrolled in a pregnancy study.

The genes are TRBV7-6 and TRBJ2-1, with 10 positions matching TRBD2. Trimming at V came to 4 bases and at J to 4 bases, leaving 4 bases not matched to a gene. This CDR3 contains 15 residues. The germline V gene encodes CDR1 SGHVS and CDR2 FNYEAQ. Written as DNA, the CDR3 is TGTGCCAGCAGCTCGAGCGGGGGGGATTACAATGAGCAGTTCTTC. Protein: CASSSSGGDYNEQFF.

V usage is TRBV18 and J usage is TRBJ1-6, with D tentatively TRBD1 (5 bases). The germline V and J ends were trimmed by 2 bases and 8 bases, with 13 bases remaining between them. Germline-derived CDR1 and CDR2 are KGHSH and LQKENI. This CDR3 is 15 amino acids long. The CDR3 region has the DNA TGTGCCAGCTCACCAATACAGGCCTTTTATTCACCCCTCCACTTT. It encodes CASSPIQAFYSPLHF.

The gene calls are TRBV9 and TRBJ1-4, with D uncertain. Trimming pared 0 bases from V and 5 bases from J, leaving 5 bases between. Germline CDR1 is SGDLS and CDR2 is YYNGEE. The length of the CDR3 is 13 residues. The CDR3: CASSVGGNEKLFF. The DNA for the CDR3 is TGTGCCAGCAGCGTAGGAGGGAATGAAAAACTGTTTTTT.

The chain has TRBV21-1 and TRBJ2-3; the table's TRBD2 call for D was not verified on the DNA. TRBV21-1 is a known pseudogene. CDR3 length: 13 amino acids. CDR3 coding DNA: TGTGCCAGCAGCACTAGCGGCACAGATACGCAGTATTTT. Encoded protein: CASSTSGTDTQYF.

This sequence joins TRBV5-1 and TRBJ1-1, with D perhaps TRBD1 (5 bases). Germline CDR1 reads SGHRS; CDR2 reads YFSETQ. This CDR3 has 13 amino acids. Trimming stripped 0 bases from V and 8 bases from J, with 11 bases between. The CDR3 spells CASSLDPGQEAFF. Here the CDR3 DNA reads TGCGCCAGCAGCTTGGATCCAGGGCAAGAAGCTTTCTTT.

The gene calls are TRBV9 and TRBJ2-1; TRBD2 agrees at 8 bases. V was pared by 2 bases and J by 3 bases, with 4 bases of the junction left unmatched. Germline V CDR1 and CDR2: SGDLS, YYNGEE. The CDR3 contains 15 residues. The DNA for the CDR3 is TGTGCCAGCAGCGTCAGCGGGGGCTTCTACAATGAGCAGTTCTTC. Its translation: CASSVSGGFYNEQFF. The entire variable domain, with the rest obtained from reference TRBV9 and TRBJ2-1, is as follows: DSGVTQTPKHLITATGQRVTLRCSPRSGDLSVYWYQQSLDQGLQFLIQYYNGEERAKGNILERFSAQQFPDLHSELNLSSLELGDSALYFCASSVSGGFYNEQFFGPGTRLTVL.

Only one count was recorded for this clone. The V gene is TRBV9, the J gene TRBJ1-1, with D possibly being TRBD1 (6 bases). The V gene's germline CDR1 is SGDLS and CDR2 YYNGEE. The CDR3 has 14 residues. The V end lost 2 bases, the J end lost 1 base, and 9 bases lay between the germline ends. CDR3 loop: CASSVGRGNTEAFF. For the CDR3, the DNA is TGTGCCAGCAGCGTCGGCAGGGGGAACACTGAAGCTTTCTTT.

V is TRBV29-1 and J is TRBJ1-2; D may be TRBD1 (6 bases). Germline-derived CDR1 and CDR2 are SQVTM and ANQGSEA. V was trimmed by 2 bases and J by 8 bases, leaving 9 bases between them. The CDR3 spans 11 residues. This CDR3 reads CSVESGGGYTF. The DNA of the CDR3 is TGCAGCGTTGAATCTGGGGGCGGCTACACCTTC.

The DNA for the CDR3 is TGTGCCAGCAGTGGTCCAGGCCTCGACGAGCAGTACTTC. This sequence encodes CASSGPGLDEQYF. The chain uses TRBV2 and TRBJ2-7; no firm D call. This CDR3 region has 13 residues. With 4 bases removed from V and 5 bases from J, the gap between germline ends came to 12 bases. The germline gives CDR1 SNHLY, CDR2 FYNNEI. The complete variable domain, with remaining parts taken from reference TRBV2 and TRBJ2-7, reads EPEVTQTPSHQVTQMGQEVILRCVPISNHLYFYWYRQILGQKVEFLVSFYNNEISEKSEIFDDQFSVERPDGSNFTLKIRSTKLEDSAMYFCASSGPGLDEQYFGPGTRLTVT.

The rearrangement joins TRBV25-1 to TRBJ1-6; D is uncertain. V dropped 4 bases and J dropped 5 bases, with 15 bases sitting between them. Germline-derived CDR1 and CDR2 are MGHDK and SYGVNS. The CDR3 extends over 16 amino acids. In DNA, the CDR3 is TGTGCCAGCAGTGCCTCCCCAGTCGTTAATAATTCACCCCTCCACTTT. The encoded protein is CASSASPVVNNSPLHF.

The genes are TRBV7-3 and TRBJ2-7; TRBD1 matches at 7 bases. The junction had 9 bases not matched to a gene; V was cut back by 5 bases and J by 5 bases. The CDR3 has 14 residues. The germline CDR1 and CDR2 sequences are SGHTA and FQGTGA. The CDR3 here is CASSRQGVRDEQYF. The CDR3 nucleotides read TGTGCCAGCAGCAGACAGGGAGTCAGGGACGAGCAGTACTTC.

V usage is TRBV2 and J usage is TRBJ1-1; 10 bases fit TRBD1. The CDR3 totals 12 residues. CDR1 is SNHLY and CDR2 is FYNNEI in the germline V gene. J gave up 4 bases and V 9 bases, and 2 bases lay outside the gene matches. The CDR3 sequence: CARRDRGTEAFF. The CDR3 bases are TGTGCCAGGCGGGACAGGGGCACTGAAGCTTTCTTT.

The CDR3 reads CASSGTHMGGNQPQHF. In DNA, the CDR3 is TGTGCCAGCAGCGGTACCCACATGGGAGGCAATCAGCCCCAGCATTTT. The chain recombines TRBV7-8 with TRBJ1-5; D unresolved. Deletions cut 5 bases from V and 2 bases from J, with 16 bases between. Germline values: CDR1 SGHVS, CDR2 FQNEAQ. This CDR3 comprises 16 residues.

In nucleotides, the CDR3 is TGTGCCAGCAGCACGGGACAATCCTATGGCTACACCTTC. It encodes CASSTGQSYGYTF. The chain uses TRBV5-6 and TRBJ1-2; possible D gene TRBD1, 6 bases. There are 13 residues in the CDR3. Trimming took off 4 bases at V and 4 bases at J, with 11 bases between the two ends. Germline V CDR1 and CDR2: SGHDT, YYEEEE.

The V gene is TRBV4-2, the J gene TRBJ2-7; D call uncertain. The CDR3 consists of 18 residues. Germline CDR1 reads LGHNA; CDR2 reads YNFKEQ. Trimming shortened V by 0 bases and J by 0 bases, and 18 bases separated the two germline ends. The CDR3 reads CASSQEPASAGSSYEQYF. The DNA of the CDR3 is TGTGCCAGCAGCCAAGAGCCCGCTTCTGCAGGTAGCTCCTACGAGCAGTACTTC.

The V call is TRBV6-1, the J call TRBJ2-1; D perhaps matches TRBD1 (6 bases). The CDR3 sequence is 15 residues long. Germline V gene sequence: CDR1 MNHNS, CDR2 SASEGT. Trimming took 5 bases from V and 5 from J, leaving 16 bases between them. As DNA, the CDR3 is TGTGCCAGCAGTCCCCTGGGGGCGCTTGACAATGAGCAGTTCTTC. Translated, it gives CASSPLGALDNEQFF.

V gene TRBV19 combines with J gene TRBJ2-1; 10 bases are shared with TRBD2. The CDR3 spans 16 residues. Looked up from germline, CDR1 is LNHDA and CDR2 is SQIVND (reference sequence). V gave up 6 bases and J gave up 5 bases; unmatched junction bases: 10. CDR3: CASRGASSGRDNEQFF. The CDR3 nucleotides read TGTGCCAGTAGAGGGGCTAGCAGCGGGAGGGACAATGAGCAGTTCTTC.

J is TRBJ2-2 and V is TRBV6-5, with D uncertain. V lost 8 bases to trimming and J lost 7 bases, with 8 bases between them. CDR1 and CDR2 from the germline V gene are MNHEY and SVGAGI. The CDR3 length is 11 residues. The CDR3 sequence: CASLAGGELFF. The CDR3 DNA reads TGTGCCAGCCTGGCTGGCGGGGAGCTGTTTTTT.

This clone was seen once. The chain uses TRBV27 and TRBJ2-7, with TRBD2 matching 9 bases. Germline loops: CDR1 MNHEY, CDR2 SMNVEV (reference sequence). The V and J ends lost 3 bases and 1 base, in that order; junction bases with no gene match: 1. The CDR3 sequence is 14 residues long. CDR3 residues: CASSLSGGSYEQYF. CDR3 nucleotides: TGTGCCAGCAGTTTGAGCGGGGGGTCCTACGAGCAGTACTTC.

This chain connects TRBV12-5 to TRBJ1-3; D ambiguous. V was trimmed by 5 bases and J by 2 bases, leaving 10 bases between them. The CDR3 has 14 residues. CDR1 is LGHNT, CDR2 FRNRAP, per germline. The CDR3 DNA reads TGTGCTAGTGGTACACCCGAGGCTGGAAACACCATATATTTT. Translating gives CASGTPEAGNTIYF.

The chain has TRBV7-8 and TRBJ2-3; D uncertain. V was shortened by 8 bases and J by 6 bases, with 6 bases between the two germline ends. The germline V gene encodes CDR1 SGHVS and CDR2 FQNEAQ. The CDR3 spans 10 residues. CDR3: CASSEDTQYF. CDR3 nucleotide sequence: TGTGCCAGCTCGGAGGATACGCAGTATTTT.

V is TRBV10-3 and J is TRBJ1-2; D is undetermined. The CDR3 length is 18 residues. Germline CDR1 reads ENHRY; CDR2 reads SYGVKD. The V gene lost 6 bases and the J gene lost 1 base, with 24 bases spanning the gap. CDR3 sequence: CAIRWFGEPTTLNYGYTF. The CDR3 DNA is TGTGCCATCAGGTGGTTTGGTGAGCCGACAACCCTTAACTATGGCTACACCTTC.

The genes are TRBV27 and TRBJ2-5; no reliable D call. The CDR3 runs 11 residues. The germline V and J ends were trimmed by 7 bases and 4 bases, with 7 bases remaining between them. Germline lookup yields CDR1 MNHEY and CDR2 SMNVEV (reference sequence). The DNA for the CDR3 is TGTGCCAGCATTTCCCGAGAGACCCAGTACTTC. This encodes CASISRETQYF.

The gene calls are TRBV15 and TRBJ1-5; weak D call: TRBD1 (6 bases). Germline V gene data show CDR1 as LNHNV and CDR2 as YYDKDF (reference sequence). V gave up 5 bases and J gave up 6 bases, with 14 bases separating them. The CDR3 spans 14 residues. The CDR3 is CATSLRGAGQPQHF. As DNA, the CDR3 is TGTGCCACCAGCTTACGGGGGGCTGGTCAGCCCCAGCATTTT.

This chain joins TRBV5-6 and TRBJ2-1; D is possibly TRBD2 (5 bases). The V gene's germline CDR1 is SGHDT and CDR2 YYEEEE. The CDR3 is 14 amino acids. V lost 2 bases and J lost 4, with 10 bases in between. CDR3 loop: CASSFNPGYNEQFF. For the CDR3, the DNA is TGTGCCAGCAGCTTCAACCCGGGGTACAATGAGCAGTTCTTC.

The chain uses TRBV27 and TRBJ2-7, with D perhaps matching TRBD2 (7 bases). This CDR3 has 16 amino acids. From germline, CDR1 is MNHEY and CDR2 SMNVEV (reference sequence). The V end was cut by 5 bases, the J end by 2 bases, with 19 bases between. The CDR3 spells CASSPAWRGGPYEQYF. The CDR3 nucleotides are TGTGCCAGCAGTCCCGCCTGGAGGGGGGGTCCCTACGAGCAGTACTTC.

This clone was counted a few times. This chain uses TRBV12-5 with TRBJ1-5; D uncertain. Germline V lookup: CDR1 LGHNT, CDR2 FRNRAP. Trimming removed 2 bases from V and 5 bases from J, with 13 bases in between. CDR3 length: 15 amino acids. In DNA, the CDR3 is TGTGCTAGTGGTTTGCCCCCAGGTGATCATCAGCCCCAGCATTTT. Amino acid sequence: CASGLPPGDHQPQHF.

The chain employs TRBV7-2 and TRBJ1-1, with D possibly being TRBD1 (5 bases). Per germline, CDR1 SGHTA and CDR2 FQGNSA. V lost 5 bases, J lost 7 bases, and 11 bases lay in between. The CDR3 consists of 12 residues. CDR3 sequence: CASSLRQFEAFF. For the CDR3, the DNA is TGTGCCAGCAGCCTGCGACAGTTTGAAGCTTTCTTT.

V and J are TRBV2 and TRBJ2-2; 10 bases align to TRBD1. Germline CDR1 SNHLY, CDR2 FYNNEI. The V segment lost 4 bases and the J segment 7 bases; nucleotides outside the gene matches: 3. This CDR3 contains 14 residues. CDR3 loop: CASSVGQGNGELFF. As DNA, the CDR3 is TGTGCCAGCAGTGTGGGACAGGGGAACGGGGAGCTGTTTTTT.

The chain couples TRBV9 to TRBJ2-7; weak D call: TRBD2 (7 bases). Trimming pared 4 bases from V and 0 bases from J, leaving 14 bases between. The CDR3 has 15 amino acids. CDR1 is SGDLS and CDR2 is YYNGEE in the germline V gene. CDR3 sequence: CASSRAGDYSYEQYF. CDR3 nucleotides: TGTGCCAGCAGCAGAGCAGGGGACTACTCCTACGAGCAGTACTTC.